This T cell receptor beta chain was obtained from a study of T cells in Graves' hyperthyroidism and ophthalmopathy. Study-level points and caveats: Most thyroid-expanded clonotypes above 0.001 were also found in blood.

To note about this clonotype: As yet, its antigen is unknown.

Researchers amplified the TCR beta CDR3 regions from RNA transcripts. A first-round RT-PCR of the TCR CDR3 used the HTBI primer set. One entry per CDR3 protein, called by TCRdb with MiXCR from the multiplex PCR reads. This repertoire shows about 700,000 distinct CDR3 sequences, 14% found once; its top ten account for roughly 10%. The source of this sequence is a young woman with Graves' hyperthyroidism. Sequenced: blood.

CDR3 protein: CSVEVDRGGYEQYF. Written as DNA, the CDR3 is TGCAGCGTTGAAGTCGACAGGGGGGGCTACGAGCAGTACTTC. The chain is built from TRBV29-1 and TRBJ2-7, with 9 bases identical to TRBD1. Germline V gives CDR1 SQVTM, CDR2 ANQGSEA. Unmatched junction bases numbered 4, after V lost 1 base and J lost 3 bases. This CDR3 comprises 14 residues.